The 26 T cell receptor beta chains below all came from one sample that was sequenced in a study of blood T cell repertoires in COVID-19. Sequencing was performed with immunoSEQ multiplex PCR; in TCRdb, only in-frame clones are kept and a portion is missing. The sample carries hundreds of thousands of clones, approximately 84% recorded once. Source material: PBMCs or T cells enriched from blood (not recorded which). These receptors were taken from a man under 40 who had recovered from COVID-19.

The chain has TRBV4-2 and TRBJ2-1; 8 bases are shared with TRBD2. Germline trimming cut 0 bases from V and 9 bases from J; bases unmatched to any gene: 10. CDR1 is LGHNA and CDR2 is YNFKEQ in the germline V gene. This CDR3 spans 16 amino acids. The CDR3 nucleotides read TGTGCCAGCAGCCAAGATAACGGGGGGGCCGGGGGTGAGCAGTTCTTC. It codes for CASSQDNGGAGGEQFF.

The chain employs TRBV7-8 and TRBJ1-6; D might be TRBD1 (6 bases). Per germline, CDR1 SGHVS and CDR2 FQNEAQ. This CDR3 is built from 15 residues. Trimming stripped 1 base from V and 10 bases from J, with 14 bases between. Here the CDR3 reads CASSLDHRVGSPLHF. As DNA, the CDR3 is TGTGCCAGCAGCTTAGACCACAGGGTCGGGTCACCCCTCCACTTT.

The V and J genes are TRBV28 and TRBJ2-7; a possible D gene is TRBD2 (5 bases). From germline, CDR1 is MDHEN and CDR2 SYDVKM. The CDR3 is made up of 16 amino acids. The ends were cut back, 3 bases at V and 1 base at J, with 16 bases in the middle. The CDR3 coding sequence is TGTGCCAGCAGTTTTGTGATTGGAGGTCCTTCCTACGAGCAGTACTTC. It encodes CASSFVIGGPSYEQYF.

The chain couples TRBV30 to TRBJ1-5; 7 nucleotides align to TRBD1. Germline V gene lookup returns CDR1 GTSNPN and CDR2 SVGIG (reference sequence). The V gene end was trimmed by 4 bases and the J gene end by 3 bases; junction bases not matched to a gene: 9. The CDR3 covers 15 residues. In DNA form, the CDR3 reads TGTGCCTGGAAGAAGGGGGCGAACTACAATCAGCCCCAGCATTTT. Translated, it gives CAWKKGANYNQPQHF.

This sequence joins TRBV5-5 and TRBJ2-1; 8 bases align to TRBD2. The V segment lost 1 base and the J segment 5 bases; nucleotides outside the gene matches: 8. Germline assignment: CDR1 SGHKS and CDR2 YYEKEE (reference sequence). This CDR3 is built from 16 residues. In DNA form, the CDR3 reads TGTGCCAGCAGCTTGCCGGCCCTAGCGGGCAACAATGAGCAGTTCTTC. It codes for CASSLPALAGNNEQFF.

This clone showed up just once. The chain employs TRBV18 and TRBJ2-5, with TRBD2 matching 11 bases. After removal of 3 bases from V and 2 bases from J, the junction contained 2 bases not matched to a gene. Germline CDR1 is KGHSH and CDR2 is LQKENI. The length of the CDR3 is 15 residues. CDR3 amino acids: CASSPGLAGQETQYF. Here the CDR3 DNA reads TGTGCCAGCTCACCCGGACTAGCGGGTCAAGAGACCCAGTACTTC.

The chain couples TRBV6-5 to TRBJ1-1; D is unresolved. Trimming left V 0 bases short and J 4 bases short, with 15 bases between. The length of the CDR3 is 16 residues. CDR1 and CDR2 (germline): MNHEY, SVGAGI. CDR3 nucleotide sequence: TGTGCCAGCAGTTACTCGGGAGGGAGGTTGGGCACTGAAGCTTTCTTT. It specifies CASSYSGGRLGTEAFF.

The gene calls are TRBV3-1 (or the pseudogene TRBV3-2) and TRBJ2-7, with 7 bases fitting TRBD2. V was pared by 1 base and J by 2 bases, with 5 bases of the junction left unmatched. The germline CDR1 and CDR2 sequences are LGHDT and YNNKEL (reference sequence). This CDR3 contains 15 residues. The CDR3 nucleotides read TGTGCCAGCAGCCAAGGCCCGCGGGAGACCTACGAGCAGTACTTC. Its translation is CASSQGPRETYEQYF.

The genes are TRBV28 and TRBJ1-1, with unresolved D. CDR3 length equals 15 residues. Germline CDR1 and CDR2: MDHEN and SYDVKM. The V gene lost 1 base and the J gene lost 2 bases, with 11 bases spanning the gap. CDR3: CASSLFFGRNTEAFF. CDR3 sequence (DNA): TGTGCCAGCAGTTTATTTTTTGGCAGAAACACTGAAGCTTTCTTT. Variable domain in full (rest from reference TRBV28 and TRBJ1-1): DVKVTQSSRYLVKRTGEKVFLECVQDMDHENMFWYRQDPGLGLRLIYFSYDVKMKEKGDIPEGYSVSREKKERFSLILESASTNQTSMYLCASSLFFGRNTEAFFGQGTRLTVV.

This chain connects TRBV6-5 to TRBJ1-6, with 7 bases lining up with TRBD1. Trimming removed 6 bases from V and 6 bases from J; junction bases left unmatched: 5. CDR1 and CDR2 from the germline V gene are MNHEY and SVGAGI. The CDR3 extends over 14 amino acids. The CDR3 nucleotides read TGTGCCAGCAGCCTCGGGACAGTTAATTCACCCCTCCACTTT. The encoded protein is CASSLGTVNSPLHF.

The rearrangement links TRBV21-1 to TRBJ1-5; the D segment call TRBD1 is taken from the table without a DNA check. TRBV21-1 is designated a pseudogene. This CDR3 is built from 18 residues. In DNA form, the CDR3 reads TGTGCCAGCAGCAAATATGGTGGCAACAAGGGGAGCAATCAGCCCCAGCATTTT. It encodes CASSKYGGNKGSNQPQHF.

This rearrangement joins TRBV4-1 to TRBJ2-1; D not certain. Trimming pared 3 bases from V and 8 bases from J, leaving 8 bases between. This CDR3 spans 12 amino acids. Germline V CDR1 and CDR2: MGHRA, YSYEKL. CDR3 in amino acids: CASSQSLDEQFF. The CDR3 nucleotides are TGCGCCAGCAGCCAGAGTCTGGATGAGCAGTTCTTC.

This rearrangement joins TRBV28 to TRBJ1-5, with D possibly matching TRBD1 (6 bases). CDR3 length: 13 residues. V was pared by 6 bases and J by 4 bases, with 10 bases between. Germline assignment: CDR1 MDHEN and CDR2 SYDVKM. The CDR3 DNA sequence: TGTGCCAGCAGACAGGGTGGGAATCAGCCCCAGCATTTT. Translation gives CASRQGGNQPQHF.

The chain employs TRBV5-5 and TRBJ2-5; possible D gene TRBD1, 6 bases. The CDR3 consists of 15 residues. CDR1 and CDR2 from the germline V gene are SGHKS and YYEKEE (reference sequence). V lost 4 bases and J lost 0, with 13 bases in between. The CDR3 reads CASSPGTPYQETQYF. The CDR3, as DNA: TGTGCCAGCAGCCCCGGGACACCATACCAAGAGACCCAGTACTTC.

The V gene is TRBV25-1, the J gene TRBJ1-2; 7 bases agree with TRBD1. This CDR3 has 13 residues. CDR1 MGHDK and CDR2 SYGVNS come from the germline V gene. V lost 2 bases and J lost 6; bases outside the gene matches: 3. The CDR3 region has the DNA TGTGCCAGCAGTGAAACAGGGGTGGATGGCTACACCTTC. It codes for CASSETGVDGYTF.

The CDR3 sequence is CASRRQLNTEAFF. For the CDR3, the DNA is TGTGCCAGCAGAAGACAGCTTAACACTGAAGCTTTCTTT. The J gene is TRBJ1-1, the V gene TRBV12-3 or TRBV12-4; a possible D gene is TRBD1 (5 bases). The V gene lost 6 bases and the J gene lost 2 bases, with 10 bases spanning the gap. This CDR3 has 13 residues.

The CDR3 reads CASSPGQAYEQYF. The CDR3 nucleotides are TGTGCCAGCAGTCCGGGACAGGCCTACGAGCAGTACTTC. The rearrangement joins TRBV12-3 or TRBV12-4 to TRBJ2-7; 8 bases fit TRBD1. The CDR3 contains 13 residues. The junction had 2 bases not matched to a gene; V was cut back by 5 bases and J by 2 bases.

This clone was observed once. V is TRBV10-2 and J is TRBJ1-3; D is ambiguous. The V and J ends lost 5 bases and 4 bases respectively, with 15 bases between them. The CDR3 covers 15 residues. Germline CDR1 and CDR2: WSHSY and SAAADI. CDR3 coding DNA: TGCGCCAGCAGTAGTGTACAGACGACAGGAAACACCATATATTTT. It specifies CASSSVQTTGNTIYF.

V usage is TRBV14 and J usage is TRBJ1-1; 7 nucleotides match TRBD1. The CDR3 spans 14 residues. After removal of 1 base from V and 11 bases from J, the junction contained 10 bases not matched to a gene. Looked up from germline, CDR1 is SGHDN and CDR2 is FVKESK. Here the CDR3 reads CASSQANRGQRAFF. The CDR3 DNA is TGTGCCAGCAGCCAAGCAAACAGGGGCCAGCGTGCTTTCTTT.

This chain links TRBV10-3 with TRBJ1-3; 8 bases align to TRBD1. Germline lookup yields CDR1 ENHRY and CDR2 SYGVKD. J was trimmed by 0 bases and V by 10 bases; bases with no gene match: 8. The CDR3 sequence is 15 residues long. CDR3 nucleotide sequence: TGTGCCAGCAGACAGGGGCTAGGCTCTGGAAACACCATATATTTT. It translates to CASRQGLGSGNTIYF.

The chain links TRBV11-3 to TRBJ2-1; a weak D match, TRBD1 (5 bases). The CDR3 contains 14 residues. Looked up from germline, CDR1 is SGHNT and CDR2 is YENEEA. Trimming cost V 3 bases and J 2 bases, with 8 bases left between them. The CDR3 sequence is CASSFRQPYNEQFF. As DNA, the CDR3 is TGTGCCAGCAGCTTTCGACAGCCCTACAATGAGCAGTTCTTC.

The V call is TRBV15, the J call TRBJ2-7, with TRBD1 matching 11 bases. Germline V gene lookup returns CDR1 LNHNV and CDR2 YYDKDF (reference sequence). This CDR3 comprises 15 residues. V gave up 0 bases and J gave up 7 bases; unmatched junction bases: 5. Written as DNA, the CDR3 is TGTGCCACCAGCAGAGATCTAGGACAGGGGGCTGAGCAGTACTTC. Its translation is CATSRDLGQGAEQYF.

The chain combines TRBV29-1 with TRBJ1-2, with D maybe TRBD1 (5 bases). CDR1 is SQVTM and CDR2 is ANQGSEA in the germline V gene. The CDR3 is made up of 12 amino acids. V was clipped by 5 bases and J by 1 base, with 8 bases between them. DNA of the CDR3: TGCAGCGTTTCGACAGTTAACTATGGCTACACCTTC. It yields the protein CSVSTVNYGYTF.

This rearrangement joins TRBV10-2 to TRBJ2-7; 8 bases line up with TRBD1. In germline, CDR1 is WSHSY, CDR2 SAAADI. V gave up 3 bases and J gave up 6 bases; unmatched junction bases: 10. This CDR3 is built from 15 residues. The CDR3 DNA reads as TGCGCCAGCAGTGAAAGGGACAGGTGGGCGGGCGAGCAGTACTTC. Translated, it gives CASSERDRWAGEQYF.

This clone appeared a single time. The chain combines TRBV4-1 with TRBJ2-7; D possibly corresponds to TRBD2 (5 bases). The V gene lost 0 bases and the J gene lost 3 bases, with 18 bases spanning the gap. The CDR3 contains 17 residues. Looked up from germline, CDR1 is MGHRA and CDR2 is YSYEKL. The CDR3 DNA follows: TGCGCCAGCAGCCAAGATTCCGGGTCGCTAGGGAGCTACGAGCAGTACTTC. This encodes CASSQDSGSLGSYEQYF.

The chain employs TRBV4-1 and TRBJ2-1; 7 bases are a match to TRBD2. Looked up from germline, CDR1 is MGHRA and CDR2 is YSYEKL. The CDR3 length is 12 residues. J was trimmed by 8 bases and V by 3 bases; bases with no gene match: 1. The CDR3 coding sequence is TGCGCCAGCAGCCAGACTAGCTATGAGCAGTTCTTC. Protein sequence: CASSQTSYEQFF.